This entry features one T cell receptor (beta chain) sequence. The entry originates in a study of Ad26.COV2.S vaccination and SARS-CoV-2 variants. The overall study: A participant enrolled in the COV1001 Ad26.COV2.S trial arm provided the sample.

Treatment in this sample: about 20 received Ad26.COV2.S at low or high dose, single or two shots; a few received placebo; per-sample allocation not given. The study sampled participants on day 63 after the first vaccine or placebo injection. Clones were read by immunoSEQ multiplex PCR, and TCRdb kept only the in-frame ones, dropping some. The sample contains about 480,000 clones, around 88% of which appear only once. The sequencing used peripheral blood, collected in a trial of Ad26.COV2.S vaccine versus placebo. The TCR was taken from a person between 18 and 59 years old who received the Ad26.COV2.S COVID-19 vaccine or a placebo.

CDR3 sequence: CATSDLGANYGYTF. As DNA, the CDR3 is TGTGCCACCAGTGATTTAGGGGCTAACTATGGCTACACCTTC. This rearrangement joins TRBV24-1 to TRBJ1-2; maybe TRBD1 (5 bases). V was cut by 1 base and J by 0 bases, with 5 bases left in between. Germline V gene sequence: CDR1 KGHDR, CDR2 SFDVKD. The CDR3 covers 14 residues.